This T cell receptor (beta chain) derives from a study of T cells expressing NK-cell markers. The CDR3 extends over 18 amino acids. Per the germline V gene, CDR1 is DFQATT and CDR2 is SNEGSKA (reference sequence). TCRdb reprocessed the 5' RACE reads and stores each CDR3 protein as one record, lacking DNA. This sample contains hundreds of thousands of distinct CDR3 sequences. The sample was blood T cells: a sorted CD56 or NKG2C T cell subset, CD4+ or CD8+ T cells, or bulk PBMC T cells (not recorded which). This TCR was sampled from a man aged 18-75 years in good health. J is TRBJ2-7 and V is TRBV20-1; no DNA is available, so the TRBD2 call from TCRdb remains unchecked. The CDR3 here is CSARVRTSGGLHSYEQYF.